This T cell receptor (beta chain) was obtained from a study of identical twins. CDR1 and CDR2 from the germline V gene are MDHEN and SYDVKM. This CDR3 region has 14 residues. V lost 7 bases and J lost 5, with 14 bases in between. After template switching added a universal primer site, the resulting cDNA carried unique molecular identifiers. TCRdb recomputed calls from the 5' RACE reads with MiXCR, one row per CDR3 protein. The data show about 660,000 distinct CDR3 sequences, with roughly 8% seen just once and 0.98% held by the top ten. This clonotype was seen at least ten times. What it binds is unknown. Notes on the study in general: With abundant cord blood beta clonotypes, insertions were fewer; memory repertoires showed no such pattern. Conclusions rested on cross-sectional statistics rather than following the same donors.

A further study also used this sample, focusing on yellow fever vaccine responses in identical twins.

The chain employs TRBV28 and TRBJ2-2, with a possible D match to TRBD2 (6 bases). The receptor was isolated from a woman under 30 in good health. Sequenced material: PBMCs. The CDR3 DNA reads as TGTGCCAGCATGGGACTTAGCGGAACCGGGGAGCTGTTTTTT. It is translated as CASMGLSGTGELFF.